This T cell receptor (beta chain) was recorded in a study of OX40 agonist ivuxolimab in advanced cancers. Study results and limitations: The CD4+ and CD8+ T cells in the blood had expanded clonally by week 6 at 0.1 to 3.0 mg/kg. In general, CD8+ T cells held more expanded clones than CD4+ did, on average. Expanded peripheral T cells had an undetermined antigen specificity.

A word on this clone: Its antigen is currently unknown.

The assay was immunoSEQ multiplex PCR, and TCRdb's table has in-frame clones only and misses some. Here the sample spans 70,000 or so clones, around 83% being singletons. Systemic immunosuppression or a history of autoimmune disease excluded patients. Trimming took 3 bases from V and 2 from J; bases not matched to a gene: 7. CDR1 SEHNR and CDR2 FQNEAQ come from the germline V gene (reference sequence). The CDR3 contains 15 residues. Material: CD4+ or CD8+ T cells sorted from blood, obtained in a trial of the OX40 agonist ivuxolimab. This TCR came from an adult with an advanced solid tumor such as melanoma, head and neck, liver or kidney cancer. V is TRBV7-9 and J is TRBJ2-7; 7 positions agree with TRBD1. Here the CDR3 DNA reads TGTGCCAGCAGCTTCGGGACAGTTCCCCCCTACGAGCAGTACTTC. This translates into CASSFGTVPPYEQYF. The variable domain in full, with the rest retrieved from reference TRBV7-9 and TRBJ2-7, is DTGVSQNPRHKITKRGQNVTFRCDPISEHNRLYWYRQTLGQGPEFLTYFQNEAQLEKSRLLSDRFSAERPKGSFSTLEIQRTEQGDSAMYLCASSFGTVPPYEQYFGPGTRLTVT.